Presented here are 21 T cell receptor beta chains from one specimen sequenced in a study of lymphopenia after photon versus proton radiotherapy. Clones were read by immunoSEQ multiplex PCR, and TCRdb kept only the in-frame ones, dropping some. The data show around 28,000 clones, over 75% seen once. The sample was peripheral blood, taken from a patient treated with photon-based radiotherapy. The source of these receptors is a man between 45 and 60 years old with gastric cancer.

The rearrangement uses TRBV21-1 and TRBJ2-7; TRBD2 reflects the table's D call only, with no check against the DNA. TRBV21-1 corresponds to a pseudogene. This CDR3 is 18 amino acids long. CDR3 loop: CASSKALSGPSREDEQYV. The CDR3 nucleotides read TGTGCCAGCAGCAAAGCGCTTTCGGGACCGAGTAGGGAGGACGAGCAGTACGTC.

The chain is built from TRBV2 and TRBJ2-7; D is unresolved. V lost 3 bases and J 3 bases, leaving 9 bases between the germline ends. Per the germline V gene, CDR1 is SNHLY and CDR2 is FYNNEI. CDR3 size: 13 residues. DNA for the CDR3: TGTGCCAGCAGTGACCCGTCAGGCTACGAGCAGTACTTC. Translating gives CASSDPSGYEQYF.

V is TRBV7-2 and J is TRBJ1-5; D call uncertain. From germline, CDR1 is SGHTA and CDR2 FQGNSA. Trimming removed 2 bases from V and 2 bases from J, with 10 bases in between. The CDR3 is 15 residues long. CDR3 region: CASSLSWSGNQPQHF. The CDR3 DNA reads TGTGCCAGCAGCTTATCGTGGTCTGGCAATCAGCCCCAGCATTTT. Drawing the rest from reference TRBV7-2 and TRBJ1-5, the complete variable domain is GAGVSQSPSNKVTEKGKDVELRCDPISGHTALYWYRQSLGQGLEFLIYFQGNSAPDKSGLPSDRFSAERTGGSVSTLTIQRTQQEDSAVYLCASSLSWSGNQPQHFGDGTRLSIL.

The chain couples TRBV7-6 to TRBJ1-6; D is undetermined. Germline assignment: CDR1 SGHVS and CDR2 FNYEAQ. CDR3 length equals 13 residues. Trimming pared 8 bases from V and 5 bases from J, leaving 10 bases between. In DNA form, the CDR3 reads TGTGCCAGCGGGGAGGTGAATAATTCACCCCTCCACTTT. It translates to CASGEVNNSPLHF.

V gene TRBV7-9 combines with J gene TRBJ1-2, with 11 bases that match TRBD1. The CDR3 consists of 15 residues. Germline trimming cut 5 bases from V and 4 bases from J; bases unmatched to any gene: 6. CDR1 SEHNR and CDR2 FQNEAQ come from the germline V gene (reference sequence). CDR3: CASSLGQGGVYGYTF. The CDR3 DNA follows: TGTGCCAGCAGCCTGGGACAGGGGGGCGTCTATGGCTACACCTTC.

This sequence joins TRBV6-4 and TRBJ2-3, with 8 bases identical to TRBD1. Germline CDR1 MRHNA, CDR2 SNTAGT. This CDR3 comprises 14 residues. Losses at the gene ends were 5 bases for V and 2 bases for J; bases not matched to a gene: 3. The CDR3 region is CASSRTGFTDTQYF. CDR3 in DNA: TGTGCCAGCAGTCGGACAGGGTTCACAGATACGCAGTATTTT.

The rearrangement links TRBV9 to TRBJ2-3, with TRBD2 matching over 12 bases. The germline V gene has CDR1 SGDLS and CDR2 YYNGEE. V was clipped by 2 bases and J by 6 bases; unmatched bases: 7. This CDR3 has 16 amino acids. CDR3 sequence reads: CASSVSSGGAWDTQYF. CDR3 bases: TGTGCCAGCAGCGTCTCTAGCGGGGGGGCCTGGGATACGCAGTATTTT.

The chain couples TRBV7-2 to TRBJ2-1, with a weak D call TRBD2 (6 bases). There are 12 residues in the CDR3. V lost 3 bases, J lost 8 bases, and 8 bases lay in between. Germline V gene lookup returns CDR1 SGHTA and CDR2 FQGNSA. In DNA form, the CDR3 reads TGTGCCAGCAGCTTTACGGGGGATGAGCAGTTCTTC. It codes for CASSFTGDEQFF.

This rearrangement joins TRBV19 to TRBJ1-5; D uncertain. Trimming stripped 5 bases from V and 0 bases from J, with 11 bases between. CDR1 LNHDA and CDR2 SQIVND come from the germline V gene (reference sequence). The CDR3 consists of 15 residues. CDR3 amino acids: CASSAWGNSNQPQHF. The CDR3 DNA is TGTGCCAGTAGTGCTTGGGGAAATAGCAATCAGCCCCAGCATTTT.

The chain is built from TRBV5-1 and TRBJ2-7, with D possibly TRBD1 on 6 matching bases. Trimming removed 0 bases at V and 2 bases at J, with 15 bases between. This CDR3 is built from 16 residues. Germline V gene data show CDR1 as SGHRS and CDR2 as YFSETQ. This chain's CDR3 is CASSLVQGKRPYEQYV. Here the CDR3 DNA reads TGCGCCAGCAGCTTGGTACAGGGAAAAAGGCCCTACGAGCAGTACGTC.

The chain has TRBV27 and TRBJ1-4; D possibly corresponds to TRBD1 (5 bases). V lost 8 bases and J lost 5, with 9 bases in between. This CDR3 contains 12 residues. Germline CDR1 and CDR2: MNHEY and SMNVEV (reference sequence). CDR3 region: CASRRGNEKLFF. CDR3 sequence (DNA): TGTGCCAGCCGTCGGGGGAATGAAAAACTGTTTTTT.

The rearrangement uses TRBV9 and TRBJ2-2, with a possible D match to TRBD1 (5 bases). The V end was cut by 1 base, the J end by 5 bases, with 9 bases between. The length of the CDR3 is 14 residues. Germline-derived CDR1 and CDR2 are SGDLS and YYNGEE. The CDR3 DNA is TGTGCCAGCAGCGTAAGACAGATTACCGGGGAGCTGTTTTTT. It codes for CASSVRQITGELFF.

This clone appeared a single time. V gene TRBV19 combines with J gene TRBJ2-5; D unclear. CDR1 is LNHDA, CDR2 SQIVND, per germline (reference sequence). V was clipped by 1 base and J by 4 bases, with 16 bases between them. The CDR3 extends over 16 amino acids. CDR3 bases: TGTGCCAGTAGTATAGGCGGTCATAGAGTAGCAGAGACCCAGTACTTC. The encoded protein is CASSIGGHRVAETQYF.

In its sample, this clone is medium-sized. This chain joins TRBV6-5 and TRBJ1-2; D not resolved. Germline V CDR1 and CDR2: MNHEY, SVGAGI. This CDR3 region has 12 residues. Trimming removed 3 bases from V and 7 bases from J, with 9 bases in between. The chain's CDR3 is CASSYVGGGYTF. CDR3 DNA: TGTGCCAGCAGTTATGTGGGAGGTGGCTACACCTTC.

This sequence joins TRBV6-1 and TRBJ1-2, with D possibly TRBD1 on 5 matching bases. The V gene's germline CDR1 is MNHNS and CDR2 SASEGT. There are 13 residues in the CDR3. V shed 2 bases and J shed 2 bases, with 6 bases lying between them. CDR3 DNA: TGTGCCAGCAGTGAATCAGGGAACTATGGCTACACCTTC. This translates into CASSESGNYGYTF.

This clone was counted a single time. This chain links TRBV5-1 with TRBJ2-5; D uncertain. The germline V and J ends were trimmed by 3 bases and 7 bases, with 13 bases remaining between them. The CDR3 sequence is 13 residues long. Germline CDR1 and CDR2: SGHRS and YFSETQ. The CDR3 is CASSSMTLSTQYF. The CDR3 region has the DNA TGCGCCAGCAGCTCGATGACCCTATCGACCCAGTACTTC.

This clone was seen a handful of times. The CDR3 is CASSLSPDSRYYGYTF. In DNA, the CDR3 is TGTGCCAGCAGTTTAAGCCCGGACAGTAGGTACTATGGCTACACCTTC. J is TRBJ1-2 and V is TRBV27, with D perhaps TRBD1 (6 bases). The CDR3 has 16 residues. V lost 2 bases to trimming and J lost 3 bases, with 16 bases between them. Germline-derived CDR1 and CDR2 are MNHEY and SMNVEV (reference sequence).

CDR3 amino acids: CASSDPGDPTDTQYF. CDR3 coding DNA: TGTGCCAGCAGTGACCCCGGGGACCCGACAGATACGCAGTATTTT. The rearrangement links TRBV2 to TRBJ2-3; possibly TRBD1 or TRBD2 for D (5 bases each). The CDR3 is 15 residues long. The germline gives CDR1 SNHLY, CDR2 FYNNEI. Trimming stripped 3 bases from V and 3 bases from J, with 13 bases between.

This clone was counted a single time. The chain employs TRBV5-4 and TRBJ2-1; possibly TRBD1 or TRBD2 for D (5 bases each). The germline V gene encodes CDR1 SGHNT and CDR2 YYREEE (reference sequence). The CDR3 sequence is 16 residues long. Trimming removed 0 bases at V and 0 bases at J, with 10 bases between. The CDR3 spells CASSLALGVSYNEQFF. Written as DNA, the CDR3 is TGTGCCAGCAGCTTGGCCTTGGGGGTCTCCTACAATGAGCAGTTCTTC.

V gene TRBV11-3 combines with J gene TRBJ1-2; D ambiguous. The V gene lost 5 bases and the J gene lost 0 bases, with 16 bases spanning the gap. CDR3 length: 16 amino acids. Germline V CDR1 and CDR2: SGHNT, YENEEA. The CDR3, as DNA: TGTGCCAGCAGCCGCCGACAACTAAATACTAACTATGGCTACACCTTC. Protein sequence: CASSRRQLNTNYGYTF.

The gene calls are TRBV7-2 and TRBJ2-3; D is ambiguous. Per the germline V gene, CDR1 is SGHTA and CDR2 is FQGNSA. CDR3 length equals 14 residues. V was clipped by 2 bases and J by 2 bases, with 8 bases between them. CDR3 coding DNA: TGTGCCAGCAGCTTAAGGTGGGCCACAGATACGCAGTATTTT. Protein product: CASSLRWATDTQYF.